This T cell receptor (beta chain) was sequenced for a study of cytomegalovirus exposure and HLA in healthy donors (dated 2017 in TCRdb). In terms of the full investigation: An earlier analysis of approximately 640 of the donors reported approximately 270 Gb of sequence data and roughly 100 million unique TCR beta sequences from approximately 180 million T cells. The study combined high-throughput TCR immunosequencing, statistical association of individual TCRs with disease status, and machine learning to predict cytomegalovirus infection status. Among several hundred genotyped donors of the cohort, an average of about 240,000 unique TCR beta nucleotide sequences was sequenced per donor, of which about 19% were non-productive. The number of donors typed differed by locus, with 629-630 for A, B, C, DRB1 and DQB1, more than 500 for DQA1, 606 for DPA1, and some 450 for DPB1. A later genetic analysis used genome-wide SNP genotypes for about 65% of the roughly 670 donors, treating that subset as a discovery cohort. All discovery cohort repertoires had been generated using a single sequencing platform. About five DR-DQ haplotypes were handled as single units for association and clustering because linkage in the cohort was strong. In a later analysis, previously published TCR beta repertoires from several hundred donors were re-analyzed and high-resolution HLA genotyping was added so that TCR occurrence patterns could be studied. The later analysis used no new phenotypic data to find candidate immune exposures, relying instead on TCR beta sequences and their occurrence across donors. The study used immunosequencing to profile the T cell repertoires of several hundred subjects and linked those repertoires to cytomegalovirus serostatus. The aim of the study was to test whether cataloging public T cell receptors could identify signatures of past pathogen exposure. An earlier analysis of around 640 of the donors used high-throughput TCR beta sequencing to judge whether each TCR beta V gene segment behaved as functional or pseudogenic. Of the roughly 400 genotyped donors, 65% to 90% were placed in the genetic ancestry cluster associated with self-reported Caucasian donors. Both class I and class II loci were covered by HLA typing, at four-digit resolution. An early release that covered some 630 HLA-typed donors contained about 290 gigabases of sequencing data and 70 million to 100 million unique TCR sequences. Besides the first cohort of 666 subjects, a separate validation cohort made up of some 110 different subjects was used. Donor age, sex, ethnicity and CMV serostatus were compiled alongside the repertoire data.

Overall results and qualifications from the work: It was suggested by the authors that the approach could potentially be generalized to other disease states and immunological phenotypes. A further reported finding was that TCR beta sequences accurately predicted the HLA-A and HLA-B alleles for most subjects in the first cohort. The study listed approximately 150 TCR beta chains as associated with cytomegalovirus. Most TCR sequences were observed very rarely across donors, whereas some public TCRs were present in many individuals. In a later analysis, TCR association rates were found to vary across HLA loci, with the most associated TCRs seen for DRB1 alleles and the fewest for HLA-C alleles. HLA typing was unavailable for some donors at each locus, so association tests used only the typed subset. Broadly in line with IMGT annotations, most TCR beta V segments showed up in productive rearrangements about 90% or about 30% of the time in an earlier analysis of 450 to 600 of the donors. A later analysis reported that several top co-occurrence clusters appeared linked to parvovirus B19, influenza, CMV and Epstein-Barr virus. Because counts were too low, about 17 rarely observed V segments, including chromosome 9 orphons, were excluded from the earlier analysis of about 500 of the donors. For the cohort, immune exposure information was limited to CMV serostatus. In a later genetic analysis, fewer N-insertions in productive TCRs were reported among donors in an Asian-associated ancestry cluster than the approximately 630-donor mean. The classifier was reported to diagnose cytomegalovirus status with high specificity and sensitivity in both the original and validation cohorts. Correlated functional status among segregating V segments might reflect linkage disequilibrium, but an unknown experimental factor could not be ruled out. A few of the identified cytomegalovirus-associated TCR beta chains were confirmed in vitro to be specific for cytomegalovirus antigens. Specific HLA alleles were associated with 15,000 to 20,000 TCR beta sequences at a false discovery rate of 0.05 in a later analysis. Strong co-occurrence of HLA alleles, especially DR and DQ, made assigning TCR associations to individual alleles difficult. In a later analysis, HLA-associated TCR beta chains showed more clonal expansion and lower generation probabilities than non-associated chains that were equally common. This cohort had only TCR beta chains sequenced, and the lack of alpha or paired-chain data limited which features could be detected. A group of highly shared sequence variants was considered likely to be a technical artifact of the sequencing pipeline. Some IMGT-functional V segments, including TRBV6-2 and TRBV6-3, could not be told apart with the 87-base-pair reads, so those segments were excluded. Sequencing depth was assumed to be roughly uniform across donors in the presence/absence analyses, though that assumption may not hold. In a later genetic analysis, a missense DCLRE1C variant was associated with V-gene and J-gene trimming of TCR beta chains, and the association was replicated in an independent cohort. According to a later analysis, most CMV-associated TCR beta chains appeared to be HLA-restricted, and the HLA associations seemed to be driven largely by CMV exposure.

The method behind the library was the immunoSEQ multiplex PCR assay. The multiplex PCR relied on a mix of 60 forward primers for TCR Vbeta segments and 13 reverse primers for TCR Jbeta segments. The CDR3 region of rearranged TCR beta genes was amplified from genomic DNA by a multiplex PCR assay. On the Illumina HiSeq System, the amplified TCR beta libraries were sequenced as 87-base-pair reads. As for the original processing: A later analysis tallied around 87 million unique TCR beta chains across the 660 or so repertoires, and some 12 million of those chains were shared by two or more donors. Raw reads were error-corrected and collapsed into unique sequences with a nearest-neighbor algorithm that merged closely related sequences to remove PCR and sequencing errors. CDR3 sequences were aligned to IMGT reference sequences to assign V, D and J gene segments. Each retained sequence needed at least a six-nucleotide match to both a V gene segment and a J gene segment. A rearrangement counted as productive if the CDR3 had no stop codons and remained in frame with V and J, and every other rearrangement counted as non-productive. Following IMGT convention, CDR3 was defined as the stretch from the second conserved V-encoded cysteine up to the conserved J-encoded phenylalanine. In an earlier analysis of 587 of the donors, sequences lacking an unambiguous match to a single V gene segment were excluded. In an earlier analysis of several hundred of the donors, V segments were called functional above 56.7% productive rearrangements and were called segregating when the between-donor standard deviation exceeded 5%. A statistical classification framework was developed to diagnose cytomegalovirus status using the catalog of TCR beta chain sequences. A later analysis assigned V and J genes by comparing TCR nucleotide sequences with IMGT/GENE-DB human TR gene sequences. The TCRdist pipeline was used in a later analysis to assign CDR3 sequences and most-parsimonious VDJ recombination scenarios. In a later analysis, every TCR beta chain was defined by the combination of its CDR3 amino acid sequence and its V-gene family, and reads without a unique V-gene family were dropped. In a later analysis, around 600 highly shared, low-generation-probability nucleotide sequences were removed to address suspected cross-contamination and a sequencing artifact. A later analysis calculated a clonal expansion index for each public chain from normalized within-repertoire ranks of inferred template counts. A later analysis computed generation probabilities with a VDJ recombination model fitted to out-of-frame rearrangements, and checked the results against IGoR. In a later analysis, TCR-TCR, TCR-HLA and TCR-CMV co-occurrence was scored with hypergeometric tests, and a repertoire-size bias correction was applied to TCR pairs. False discovery rates were estimated in a later analysis by permuting HLA or CMV assignments 20 times. In a later analysis, co-occurring TCRs were grouped using DBSCAN, with TCRdist sequence similarity added in when clustering inside HLA-allele-positive subsets. Repertoires with fewer than 30,000 or more than 120,000 public chains, plus five repertoires with anomalous nucleotide sharing, were excluded from co-occurrence clustering. Not all clones reach the TCRdb copy of this immuneACCESS table, which keeps in-frame sequences only. Checked studies attribute under half of the gap to unresolved V genes and leave the rest unexplained. D and trimming come from the DNA, and the V and J calls and clone size come from that table. This sample lists 99,000 or so clones; around 86% were detected once. Of the sample, approximately 4% is held by the ten largest clones.

In total, around 600 healthy bone marrow donors made up the cohort. At the time of sampling, every cohort member was nominally healthy, though immune exposures that went unrecorded were likely present. The donor tested CMV seropositive and was one of the 289 seropositive cohort members. A peripheral blood sample was provided by each donor, and peripheral blood mononuclear cells were used for TCR beta sequencing. The Qiagen DNeasy Blood Extraction Kit was used to extract genomic DNA from the blood cell samples. This clone was counted a few times. Its cognate antigen has yet to be identified. The sample holds no much larger clone one base away, and base qualities are not on file. The germline ends are 7 bases apart after V is trimmed by 5 bases and J by 0 bases. Inclusive of the bounding cysteine and phenylalanine, the CDR3 is 13 residues long. Just CDR3 DNA is preserved here, 39 bases in frame from base 1. The germline V gene gives CDR1 as KGHSY and CDR2 as FQNENV.

The TCR sequence derives from a female donor in good health and CMV-seropositive. The chain uses TRBV16 and TRBJ1-1; a confident D gene designation cannot be given. Sequenced sample: PBMCs. The CDR3 protein sequence reads: CASSLAVNTEAFF. The sequenced DNA: TGTGCCAGCAGCTTAGCGGTGAACACTGAAGCTTTCTTT.